A selection of T cell receptor beta chains follows, all from one sample in a study of blood T cells in healthy people across ages. TCRdb re-called the 5' RACE reads with MiXCR, one entry per CDR3 protein. The sample contains approximately 800,000 distinct CDR3 sequences, roughly three fifths of which appear only once. The source material was blood. The receptor source for this set is a man between 35 and 55 years old in good health. The CDR3 runs from the conserved cysteine through the conserved F or W. A D gene is named only where the DNA matches it firmly. Some rows mark clone size as missing; the rest say once, few, many or name a class of expanded clone.

size	V	J	length	D	CDR3	DNA
-	TRBV24-1	TRBJ2-3	16	-	CATSDLGGSSPGTQYF	TGTGCCACCAGTGATTTGGGTGGGAGTTCCCCAGGTACGCAGTATTTT
-	TRBV12-3/TRBV12-4	TRBJ2-5	15	-	CASSLIQGVSETQYF	TGTGCCAGCAGTTTAATACAGGGAGTATCAGAGACCCAGTACTTC
few	TRBV24-1	TRBJ2-1	14	-	CATSDPGEFNEQFF	TGTGCCACCAGTGATCCCGGGGAGTTTAATGAGCAGTTCTTC
few	TRBV21-1	TRBJ2-5	15	-	CASSRRQTNKETQYF	TGTGCCAGCAGCAGAAGACAGACTAATAAGGAGACCCAGTACTTC
-	TRBV14	TRBJ2-7	15	-	CASSQDEGVIYEQYF	TGTGCCAGCAGCCAAGACGAGGGAGTGATCTACGAGCAGTACTTC
-	TRBV28	TRBJ2-7	16	TRBD1	CASSPPPGQESYEQYF	TGTGCCAGCAGTCCACCTCCGGGACAGGAATCCTACGAGCAGTACTTC
-	TRBV21-1	TRBJ1-5	15	-	CASSLYYPGYQPQHF	TGTGCCAGCAGCCTATACTACCCTGGGTATCAGCCCCAGCATTTT
-	TRBV11-3	TRBJ2-1	12	-	CASSLDSNEQFF	TGTGCCAGCAGCTTAGACTCCAATGAGCAGTTCTTC
-	TRBV6-6	TRBJ2-3	13	TRBD2	CASSQREVDTQYF	TGTGCCAGCAGTCAGCGGGAGGTGGATACGCAGTATTTT
few	TRBV7-3	TRBJ2-1	13	-	CASSSNRGYEQFF	TGTGCCAGCAGCTCGAACCGGGGATATGAGCAGTTCTTC
-	TRBV27	TRBJ2-7	12	-	CASSFPGGEQYF	TGTGCCAGCAGTTTTCCCGGGGGCGAGCAGTACTTC
-	TRBV29-1	TRBJ1-2	11	TRBD1	CSAGGWNGYTF	TGCAGCGCAGGGGGCTGGAATGGCTACACCTTC
-	TRBV4-2	TRBJ1-5	14	-	CASSPDVGGQPQHF	TGTGCCAGCAGCCCTGACGTGGGGGGGCAGCCCCAGCATTTT
-	TRBV11-2	TRBJ1-5	15	-	CASSLGDSGNQPQHF	TGTGCCAGCAGCTTAGGAGACAGTGGCAATCAGCCCCAGCATTTT
-	TRBV6-6	TRBJ2-7	13	TRBD2	CASSGQLAYEQYF	TGTGCCAGCAGTGGACAACTAGCGTACGAGCAGTACTTC
-	TRBV18	TRBJ2-1	14	TRBD1	CASSPSDRVDEQFF	TGTGCCAGCTCACCCTCGGACAGGGTGGATGAGCAGTTCTTC
-	TRBV27	TRBJ2-3	17	TRBD2	CASSLFTSGGITDAQYF	TGTGCCAGCAGTTTATTTACTAGCGGGGGGATCACAGATGCGCAGTATTTT
-	TRBV24-1	TRBJ1-6	14	-	CATSDSRGASPLHF	TGTGCCACCAGTGATTCCCGGGGCGCCTCACCCCTCCACTTT
few	TRBV29-1	TRBJ2-5	12	-	CSVGHDQETQYF	TGCAGCGTTGGACACGACCAAGAGACCCAGTACTTC
-	TRBV28	TRBJ1-2	14	TRBD1	CASSLQGARYGYTF	TGTGCCAGCAGTCTTCAGGGGGCTCGCTATGGCTACACCTTC
few	TRBV27	TRBJ2-7	13	-	CASSLTLAYEQYF	TGTGCCAGCAGTCTGACACTAGCCTACGAGCAGTACTTC
-	TRBV7-3	TRBJ2-4	13	-	CASSLGRGDIQYF	TGTGCCAGCAGCTTAGGCCGAGGGGACATTCAGTACTTC
-	TRBV3-1	TRBJ2-5	15	TRBD2	CASSLRGLVQETQYF	TGTGCCAGCAGCCTCCGGGGACTAGTCCAAGAGACCCAGTACTTC
many	TRBV6-6	TRBJ1-1	12	-	CASSLRDTEAFF	TGTGCCAGCAGTCTTAGGGACACTGAAGCTTTCTTT
few	TRBV29-1	TRBJ2-3	13	TRBD1	CSGDRGGSDTQYF	TGCAGCGGCGACAGGGGTGGATCAGATACGCAGTATTTT
-	TRBV11-3	TRBJ2-3	14	-	CASSRREVSDTQYF	TGTGCCAGCAGCCGCAGGGAGGTCTCAGATACGCAGTATTTT
-	TRBV7-3	TRBJ1-5	14	-	CASSLNSGGQPQHF	TGTGCCAGCAGCTTAAACTCGGGGGGACAGCCCCAGCATTTT
-	TRBV20-1	TRBJ2-1	13	-	CSASEVWETEQFF	TGCAGTGCTAGCGAAGTATGGGAAACTGAGCAGTTCTTC
once	TRBV7-3	TRBJ2-1	15	TRBD1	CASSPRGQGAYEQFF	TGTGCCAGCAGCCCCCGGGGACAGGGGGCTTATGAGCAGTTCTTC
-	TRBV2	TRBJ1-2	13	-	CASSVRQLYGYTF	TGTGCCAGCAGTGTACGACAGCTCTATGGCTACACCTTC
-	TRBV3-1	TRBJ1-2	14	-	CASSPESKVYGYTF	TGTGCCAGCAGCCCCGAGAGTAAAGTCTATGGCTACACCTTC
few	TRBV12-3/TRBV12-4	TRBJ1-5	14	-	CASSPYAVNQPQHF	TGTGCCAGCAGCCCCTACGCCGTCAATCAGCCCCAGCATTTT
few	TRBV27	TRBJ2-5	15	TRBD2	CASSLGLAGSETQYF	TGTGCCAGCAGTTTAGGGCTAGCGGGATCGGAGACCCAGTACTTC
few	TRBV9	TRBJ1-2	14	-	CASSGFSSNYGYTF	TGTGCCAGCAGTGGGTTCAGCTCTAACTATGGCTACACCTTC
-	TRBV24-1	TRBJ2-6	15	-	CATGARVSGANVLTF	TGTGCCACCGGGGCCAGGGTGTCTGGGGCCAACGTCCTGACTTTC
once	TRBV27	TRBJ2-3	16	TRBD2	CASSFSTSGRTDTQYF	TGTGCCAGCAGTTTCTCGACTAGCGGGAGAACAGATACGCAGTATTTT
once	TRBV2	TRBJ2-1	14	-	CASNQGSSYNEQFF	TGTGCCAGCAATCAGGGGAGCTCCTACAATGAGCAGTTCTTC
few	TRBV27	TRBJ1-2	14	TRBD1	CASRSGDRAYGYTF	TGTGCCAGCAGATCCGGGGACAGGGCCTATGGCTACACCTTC
few	TRBV12-3/TRBV12-4	TRBJ2-3	15	TRBD1	CASIPTGMGADTQYF	TGTGCCAGCATACCGACAGGGATGGGGGCAGATACGCAGTATTTT
once	TRBV29-1	TRBJ2-5	12	-	CSSTRQQETQYF	TGCAGCTCAACAAGACAGCAAGAGACCCAGTACTTC
few	TRBV3-1	TRBJ2-7	15	-	CASSQDPTGMYEQYF	TGTGCCAGCAGCCAAGACCCCACAGGGATGTACGAGCAGTACTTC
-	TRBV29-1	TRBJ1-2	11	-	CSVEGVQGYTF	TGCAGCGTTGAAGGAGTACAAGGCTACACCTTC
few	TRBV7-3	TRBJ2-1	15	-	CASSPDRSSYNEQFF	TGTGCCAGCAGTCCAGACAGGAGCTCCTACAATGAGCAGTTCTTC
-	TRBV29-1	TRBJ2-1	11	-	CSVVMVYEQFF	TGCAGCGTTGTTATGGTCTATGAGCAGTTCTTC
-	TRBV27	TRBJ2-1	13	-	CASTRAFNNEQFF	TGTGCCAGCACTCGGGCCTTTAACAATGAGCAGTTCTTC
-	TRBV7-2	TRBJ2-7	19	TRBD2	CASSPAGFLAGSETYEQYF	TGTGCCAGCAGCCCAGCTGGGTTCCTAGCGGGCTCAGAGACCTACGAGCAGTACTTC
-	TRBV2	TRBJ2-5	13	TRBD1	CASRSDRRETQYF	TGTGCCAGCAGATCGGACAGGAGGGAGACCCAGTACTTC
-	TRBV5-1	TRBJ2-5	15	-	CASSPLLGNQETQYF	TGCGCCAGCAGCCCCCTTCTAGGGAACCAAGAGACCCAGTACTTC
-	TRBV12-3/TRBV12-4	TRBJ2-5	14	-	CASSFRGRKETQYF	TGTGCCAGCAGTTTTCGGGGGAGGAAGGAGACCCAGTACTTC
-	TRBV28	TRBJ2-7	13	-	CASSEGEKYEQYF	TGTGCCAGCAGCGAGGGAGAAAAGTACGAGCAGTACTTC
few	TRBV25-1	TRBJ2-1	13	-	CASRGAAVNEQFF	TGTGCCAGTCGAGGGGCAGCTGTCAATGAGCAGTTCTTC
-	TRBV28	TRBJ2-7	16	TRBD1	CASSTNRGERLNEQYF	TGTGCCAGCAGTACGAACAGGGGGGAACGGTTGAACGAGCAGTACTTC
-	TRBV2	TRBJ2-7	14	-	CASSETAYSYEQYF	TGTGCCAGCAGTGAAACGGCTTATTCCTACGAGCAGTACTTC